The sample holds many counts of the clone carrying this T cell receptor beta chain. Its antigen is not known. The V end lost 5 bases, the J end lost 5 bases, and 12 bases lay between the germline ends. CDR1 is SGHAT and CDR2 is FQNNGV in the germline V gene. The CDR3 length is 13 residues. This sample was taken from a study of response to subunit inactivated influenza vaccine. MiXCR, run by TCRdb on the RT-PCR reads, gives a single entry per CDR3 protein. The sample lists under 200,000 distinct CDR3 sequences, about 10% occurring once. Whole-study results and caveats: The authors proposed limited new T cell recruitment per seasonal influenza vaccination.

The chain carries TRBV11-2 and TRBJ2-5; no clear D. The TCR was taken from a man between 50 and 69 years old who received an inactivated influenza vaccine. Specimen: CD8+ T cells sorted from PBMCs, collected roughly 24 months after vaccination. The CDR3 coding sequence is TGTGCCAGCAGCCCCCCTATCCCGGAGACCCAGTACTTC. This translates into CASSPPIPETQYF.